A selection of T cell receptor beta chains follows, all from one sample in a study of post-analysis software for immune sequencing data. TCRdb reprocessed the PCR reads with MiXCR, giving one entry per CDR3 protein. The sample has fewer than 900,000 distinct CDR3 sequences, around 42% seen once. The specimen was blood. The receptors here all came from a girl aged 5-17 years with multiple sclerosis. Both conserved end residues are part of each CDR3. A D gene is named only where the DNA matches it firmly. Where a row states a size, it is once, few, many or the class of an expanded clone; other rows omit it.

>TRBV12-3/TRBV12-4|NA|NA|TRBJ2-7
CASRTGPGVEQYF
TGTGCCAGCAGGACCGGTCCTGGTGTGGAGCAGTACTTC
>TRBV7-9|NA|TRBD2|TRBJ2-3
CASSATSGRADTQYF
TGTGCCAGCAGCGCTACTAGCGGGAGGGCAGATACGCAGTATTTT
>TRBV4-1|few|NA|TRBJ1-1
CASSQGDANTEAFF
TGCGCCAGCAGCCAAGGGGATGCGAACACTGAAGCTTTCTTT
>TRBV18|few|TRBD1|TRBJ2-5
CASSPSGTGIETQYF
TGTGCCAGCTCACCATCCGGGACAGGGATAGAGACCCAGTACTTC
>TRBV20-1|many|NA|TRBJ2-1
CSASGGQTNNEQFF
TGCAGTGCTAGCGGCGGGCAGACAAACAATGAGCAGTTCTTC
>TRBV20-1|NA|NA|TRBJ2-2
CSARKENTGELFF
TGCAGTGCCCGTAAGGAGAACACCGGGGAGCTGTTTTTT
>TRBV7-2|NA|NA|TRBJ2-7
CASSLILGEWYEQYF
TGTGCCAGCAGCTTAATTTTGGGGGAGTGGTACGAGCAGTACTTC
>TRBV9|NA|NA|TRBJ1-1
CASSVVSGNTEAFF
TGTGCCAGCAGCGTAGTATCGGGGAACACTGAAGCTTTCTTT
>TRBV7-2|few|NA|TRBJ1-2
CASSPSGGVYGYTF
TGTGCCAGCAGCCCGTCGGGAGGGGTCTATGGCTACACCTTC
>TRBV4-2|NA|NA|TRBJ1-1
CASSLGQAVGMNTEAFF
TGTGCCAGCAGCCTAGGGCAGGCGGTCGGCATGAACACTGAAGCTTTCTTT
>TRBV2|few|TRBD1|TRBJ1-2
CASFTGARGYTF
TGTGCCAGCTTTACAGGGGCCCGTGGCTACACCTTC
>TRBV24-1|NA|NA|TRBJ2-5
CATSDLNKETQYF
TGTGCCACCAGTGATCTCAACAAGGAGACCCAGTACTTC
>TRBV5-1|NA|NA|TRBJ2-3
CASSLNDGGRQDTQYF
TGCGCCAGCAGCCTAAACGATGGTGGACGTCAAGATACGCAGTATTTT
>TRBV25-1|NA|NA|TRBJ2-1
CASSGSLGGYEQFF
TGTGCCAGCAGTGGGTCTCTAGGGGGGTATGAGCAGTTCTTC
>TRBV30|NA|TRBD2|TRBJ2-7
CAWSVPSGRAYEQYF
TGTGCCTGGAGTGTACCCAGCGGGAGGGCCTACGAGCAGTACTTC
>TRBV25-1|NA|TRBD1|TRBJ2-7
CASSGEGAVDFYTYEQYF
TGTGCCAGCAGTGGAGAGGGGGCGGTGGACTTCTATACCTACGAGCAGTACTTC
>TRBV2|NA|TRBD2|TRBJ2-1
CASETSGGNEQFF
TGTGCCAGCGAGACTAGCGGCGGGAATGAGCAGTTCTTC
>TRBV10-3|few|NA|TRBJ1-5
CAIRWDDNQPQHF
TGTGCCATCAGGTGGGACGACAATCAGCCCCAGCATTTT
>TRBV7-6|NA|NA|TRBJ1-4
CASSLVAENGEKLFF
TGTGCCAGCAGCTTAGTGGCCGAAAATGGGGAAAAACTGTTTTTT
>TRBV20-1|NA|NA|TRBJ2-1
CSAREPGTYNEQFF
TGCAGTGCTAGAGAACCGGGCACCTACAATGAGCAGTTCTTC
>TRBV24-1|NA|NA|TRBJ2-1
CATSTALHNEQFF
TGTGCCACCAGTACCGCGCTACACAATGAGCAGTTCTTC
>TRBV6-1|few|NA|TRBJ1-4
CASSGAPEDEKLFF
TGTGCCAGCAGCGGGGCTCCCGAGGACGAAAAACTGTTTTTT
>TRBV6-5|NA|TRBD1|TRBJ1-2
CASTRTGGLGYGYTF
TGTGCCAGCACCAGGACAGGGGGCTTGGGCTATGGCTACACCTTC